These T cell receptor beta chains were read from a single sample in a study of radiotherapy plus CTLA-4 blockade in lung cancer. Clones were read by immunoSEQ multiplex PCR, and TCRdb kept only the in-frame ones, dropping some. The sample holds tens of thousands of clones, 79% seen once. The sequencing used peripheral blood, collected from a patient treated with radiotherapy plus ipilimumab. The source of these receptors is a human donor with non-small cell lung cancer that progressed on radiotherapy plus ipilimumab. CDR3s include the opening cysteine and the closing phenylalanine or tryptophan. D genes are given only for firm matches.

d_call j_call v_call cdr3_aa
NA TRBJ1-1 TRBV27 CASSPTESTEAFF
TRBD1 TRBJ1-5 TRBV4-3 CASSYATGEGQPQHF
NA TRBJ1-5 TRBV30 CAWSVKGGWGNQPQHF
NA TRBJ2-7 TRBV5-5 CASSPQGSLSYEQYF
TRBD2 TRBJ2-1 TRBV27 CASSLLASSYNEQFF
NA TRBJ1-1 TRBV7-9 CASSLVGNTEAFF
NA TRBJ1-3 TRBV5-1 CASSSSGGNSGNTIYF
NA TRBJ2-3 TRBV28 CASNALGRTDTQYF
NA TRBJ1-2 TRBV2 CASSIQGLIYGYTF
TRBD1 TRBJ1-1 TRBV27 CASRETGTPEAFF
NA TRBJ1-1 TRBV5-6 CASSLVEGEAFF
NA TRBJ2-7 TRBV4-1 CASSQGTSSRSYEQYF
TRBD1 TRBJ1-5 TRBV4-1 CASSQVQGAGQPQHF
NA TRBJ2-7 TRBV2 CASSEGTPSSYEQYF
NA TRBJ1-4 TRBV5-6 CASSPAGGSQEKLFF
TRBD2 TRBJ2-1 TRBV6-1 CASSENPAGLYNEQFF
TRBD2 TRBJ2-3 TRBV7-6 CASSLEPSGGATDTQYF
NA TRBJ1-2 TRBV28 CATPSGSYYGYTF
NA TRBJ2-5 TRBV2 CASSEGWQGGETQYF
TRBD2 TRBJ2-7 TRBV28 CASSSRGSGLAAWEQYF